The T cell receptor beta chain under discussion was sequenced for a study of Graves' ophthalmopathy and Graves' hyperthyroidism. As the template, RNA transcripts were used to amplify TCR beta CDR3 regions. First-round RT-PCR with HTBI primers preceded a second-round multiplex PCR. TCRdb reprocessed the multiplex PCR reads via MiXCR and lists one record per CDR3 protein. This sample yields a few hundred thousand distinct CDR3 sequences, of which less than 20% are seen a single time; roughly 7% belongs to the top ten. CDR3 size: 15 residues. Trimming cost V 4 bases and J 1 base, with 14 bases left between them. Germline CDR1 SGDLS, CDR2 YYNGEE. This clonotype was found many times.

The TCR comes from a woman aged 18-29 years with stable Graves' hyperthyroidism. The gene calls are TRBV9 and TRBJ2-5, with a tentative D call TRBD1 (6 bases). Sequences were obtained from peripheral blood. The CDR3 is CASSLQGYFQETQYF. The CDR3, as DNA: TGTGCCAGCAGCCTCCAGGGGTACTTCCAAGAGACCCAGTACTTC.